The rows below give T cell receptor beta chains drawn from one sample of a study of T cells in Graves' hyperthyroidism and ophthalmopathy. From the multiplex PCR reads, TCRdb called clonotypes with MiXCR, one entry per CDR3 protein. The table shows some 740,000 distinct CDR3 sequences, with 13% to 15% occurring only once. The sample was blood. The receptors derive from a woman under 30 with Graves' hyperthyroidism. Both conserved end residues are part of each CDR3. The D gene is left open where the match is weak. The size entry is marked missing in some rows and otherwise reads once, few, many or a size class.

j_call clone_size d_call v_call cdr3_nt cdr3_aa
TRBJ2-7 few TRBD1 TRBV13 TGTGCCAGCAGCTTACGGACAGGGTTTGCCTACGAGCAGTACTTC CASSLRTGFAYEQYF
TRBJ1-2 many TRBD1 TRBV29-1 TGCAGCGTTGATCCGCGGGACAGCAACTATGGCTACACCTTC CSVDPRDSNYGYTF
TRBJ2-1 many TRBD2 TRBV29-1 TGCAGCGTAGCAATAGCGGGAGGACACAATGAGCAGTTCTTC CSVAIAGGHNEQFF
TRBJ2-7 NA TRBD2 TRBV7-9 TGTGCCAGCAGTTTAACTAGCGGGCTGGCCTACGAGCAGTACTTC CASSLTSGLAYEQYF
TRBJ2-1 NA TRBD2 TRBV7-9 TGTGCCAGCAGGTGGACTAGCGACACCTACAATGAGCAGTTCTTC CASRWTSDTYNEQFF
TRBJ2-1 few TRBD2 TRBV24-1 TGTGCCACCAGTGATCAAGCGGGAGGGGCCCTTAATGAGCAGTTCTTC CATSDQAGGALNEQFF
TRBJ1-1 many NA TRBV12-5 TGTGCTAGTGGTTTGGGGACAACGAACACTGAAGCTTTCTTT CASGLGTTNTEAFF
TRBJ1-1 NA NA TRBV20-1 TGCAGTGCTAGAGGCCCAAACAGGGCGGGGAGAACTTCTGAAGCTTTCTTT CSARGPNRAGRTSEAFF
TRBJ2-3 many TRBD2 TRBV4-2 TGTGCCAGCAGCCAAGATTCGCTAGCGGGAGGGAAGGAGACAGATACGCAGTATTTT CASSQDSLAGGKETDTQYF
TRBJ2-1 many TRBD2 TRBV11-3 TGTGCCAGCAGCTCTCCGACTAGCGGGAGGGCCAATGAGCAGTTCTTC CASSSPTSGRANEQFF
TRBJ2-5 NA TRBD2 TRBV9 TGTGCCAGCAGCGTAGACCAGCGGGAAGGGGAGACCCAGTACTTC CASSVDQREGETQYF
TRBJ1-1 many NA TRBV7-9 TGTGCCAGCAGCGTAGGACGGACGGCGAACACTGAAGCTTTCTTT CASSVGRTANTEAFF
TRBJ1-1 few NA TRBV7-9 TGTGTAGGCGTAGGGGCCTTAACTGCGAACACTGAAGCTTTCTTT CVGVGALTANTEAFF
TRBJ2-5 few NA TRBV29-1 TGCAGCGTTGGGGGAACAGGGTTCGGGGAGACCCAGTACTTC CSVGGTGFGETQYF
TRBJ2-6 NA NA TRBV6-2/TRBV6-3 TGTGCCAGCAGTTACCGAGTGATCTCTGGGGCCAACGTCCTGACTTTC CASSYRVISGANVLTF
TRBJ1-6 many NA TRBV6-1 TGTGCCAGCAGTGGGGGCTCACCCCTCCACTTT CASSGGSPLHF
TRBJ2-2 NA NA TRBV13 TGTGCCAGCAGAGATGGCGGGATCGGAACCGGGGAGCTGTTTTTT CASRDGGIGTGELFF
TRBJ1-5 many NA TRBV29-1 TGCAGCGTCCTGCACCTAAGGGATAGCAATCAGCCCCAGCATTTT CSVLHLRDSNQPQHF
TRBJ2-7 many TRBD2 TRBV2 TGTGCCAGCAGTTCCGGGACGGGGGGACGCTACGAGCAGTACTTC CASSSGTGGRYEQYF
TRBJ2-2 NA NA TRBV10-2 TGCGCCAGCACCGGGGCGGGCACCGGGGAGCTGTTTTTT CASTGAGTGELFF
TRBJ2-3 many NA TRBV3-1 TGTGCCAGCAGCCAAGATTACGCAGGAGGGGTTGCAGATACGCAGTATTTT CASSQDYAGGVADTQYF
TRBJ1-1 many NA TRBV11-2 TGTGCCAGCAGCTTAGGGGGTGAAGGGTCTGAAGCTTTCTTT CASSLGGEGSEAFF
TRBJ2-1 many TRBD2 TRBV27 TGTGCCAGCAGTTTAAGGCTAGCGGGAGTGGGTTACAATGAGCAGTTCTTC CASSLRLAGVGYNEQFF
TRBJ2-1 few NA TRBV6-6 TGTGCCAGCAGTTACTCAAGAATAGCGGCCTACAATGAGCAGTTCTTC CASSYSRIAAYNEQFF
TRBJ1-1 many NA TRBV7-2 TGTGCCAGCAGCTTAGATAGGGGGTACACTGAAGCTTTCTTT CASSLDRGYTEAFF
TRBJ2-7 NA NA TRBV7-9 TGTGCCAGCAGCTTTTCAGAGTTTTACGAGCAGTACTTC CASSFSEFYEQYF
TRBJ2-2 many TRBD2 TRBV28 TGTGCCAGCAGCCCGGCGGGAGCGGGGGCCGGGGAGCTGTTTTTT CASSPAGAGAGELFF
TRBJ2-5 few TRBD2 TRBV29-1 TGCAGCGGACGGGGCGGGAGGAAAGGTCAAGAGACCCAGTACTTC CSGRGGRKGQETQYF
TRBJ2-7 many NA TRBV27 TGTGCCAGCAGCCGACAGGAGGGGAGCTCCTACGAGCAGTACTTC CASSRQEGSSYEQYF
TRBJ2-7 few NA TRBV7-8 TGTGCCAGCAGCTTAGGCCGGATGAAATCCTACGAGCAGTACTTC CASSLGRMKSYEQYF
TRBJ2-7 many TRBD1 TRBV5-5 TGTGCCACCACGGCCGGGACAGGGGCGTACGAGCAGTACTTC CATTAGTGAYEQYF
TRBJ2-7 many NA TRBV7-9 TGTGCCAGCCATGGAGGAGGACGTCTGTCCTACGAGCAGTACTTC CASHGGGRLSYEQYF
TRBJ2-3 many NA TRBV7-2 TGTGCCAGCAGCCACGATTTACTTATCACAGATACGCAGTATTTT CASSHDLLITDTQYF
TRBJ1-4 many NA TRBV12-3/TRBV12-4 TGTGCCAGCAGCACCAGTAGAGCAACTAATGAAAAACTGTTTTTT CASSTSRATNEKLFF
TRBJ1-6 NA NA TRBV12-3/TRBV12-4 TGTGCCAGCAGTTTAATCCAGTCGGGCAGATCCTATAATTCACCCCTCCACTTT CASSLIQSGRSYNSPLHF
TRBJ2-7 NA NA TRBV19 TGTGCCAGTAGTCCCGCCTGGGAGGAGGACGAGCAGTACTTC CASSPAWEEDEQYF
TRBJ2-5 many TRBD1 TRBV6-2/TRBV6-3 TGTGCCAGCAGTCATTTGGGACAGCAAGAGACCCAGTACTTC CASSHLGQQETQYF
TRBJ1-1 few NA TRBV4-1 TGCGCCAGCAGTCCTGTCAAGAACACTGAAGCTTTCTTT CASSPVKNTEAFF
TRBJ2-2 many NA TRBV28 TGTGCCAGCAGTTCCTCGGGCGCGAACACCGGGGAGCTGTTTTTT CASSSSGANTGELFF
TRBJ2-7 once NA TRBV6-6 TGTACCAGCAGTTACTCGACGACTCCTCAGGTCTACGAGCAGTACTTC CTSSYSTTPQVYEQYF
TRBJ1-5 NA TRBD1 TRBV6-6 TGTGCCAGCAGTTACTCGGCGACAGGGATATTCCAGCCCCAGCATTTT CASSYSATGIFQPQHF
TRBJ2-2 NA TRBD1 TRBV24-1 TGTGCCACCAGTGATTTGAGACAGGGAAACACCGGGGAGCTGTTTTTT CATSDLRQGNTGELFF
TRBJ1-2 many TRBD1 TRBV6-1 TGTGCCAGCACGCCGGGACAGAGAGCTAACTATGGCTACACCTTC CASTPGQRANYGYTF
TRBJ2-3 few NA TRBV9 TGTGCCAGCAGCCAGTGGGACAGCACAGATACGCAGTATTTT CASSQWDSTDTQYF
TRBJ1-2 NA NA TRBV4-3 TGCGCCAGCAGCCAAGGACGTGGCACTAACTATGGCTACACCTTC CASSQGRGTNYGYTF
TRBJ2-5 many NA TRBV7-9 TGTGCCAGCAGCTTAGATTCAGAGACCCAGTACTTC CASSLDSETQYF
TRBJ2-1 many TRBD2 TRBV11-3 TGTGCCAGCAGCTTAGCAGCGGGAGACCATGAGCAGTTCTTC CASSLAAGDHEQFF
TRBJ2-6 NA NA TRBV27 TGTGCCTCCGGGAGCTCTGGGGCCAACGTCCTGACTTTC CASGSSGANVLTF
TRBJ2-2 many NA TRBV6-1 TGTGCCTCCACCCCTGTAGGCCGTACCGGGGAGCTGTTTTTT CASTPVGRTGELFF
TRBJ2-1 NA TRBD2 TRBV29-1 TGCAGCGTTGAAGGGCGGGAGACCTACAATGAGCAGTTCTTC CSVEGRETYNEQFF
TRBJ1-5 many TRBD1 TRBV2 TGTGCCAGCAATGAGGATTGGACAGGGGGCCTTCAGCCCCAGCATTTT CASNEDWTGGLQPQHF
TRBJ1-2 few TRBD1 TRBV20-1 TGCAGTGCTAGACGGTACAGGGGGCTTTATGGCTACACCTTC CSARRYRGLYGYTF